These 30 T cell receptor beta chains originate from one sample sequenced in a study of Ad26.COV2.S vaccination and SARS-CoV-2 variants. Only in-frame clones appear in the TCRdb table, and some are missing; sequencing was by immunoSEQ multiplex PCR. The table shows fewer than 400,000 clones, with around 83% occurring only once. As for treatment: roughly 20 received Ad26.COV2.S at low or high dose, single or two shots; 5 received placebo; per-sample allocation not given. Samples analyzed were those drawn on day 63 after the first vaccine or placebo injection. The sequenced sample was peripheral blood, obtained in a trial of Ad26.COV2.S vaccine versus placebo. The receptors were gathered from a person between 18 and 65 years old who received the Ad26.COV2.S COVID-19 vaccine or a placebo.

V and J are TRBV4-1 and TRBJ2-6, with 7 bases fitting TRBD1. Germline V gene sequence: CDR1 MGHRA, CDR2 YSYEKL. V lost 1 base and J lost 2; bases outside the gene matches: 5. CDR3 size: 17 residues. CDR3 protein: CASSQGRQGTGANVLTF. CDR3 sequence (DNA): TGCGCCAGCAGCCAAGGTCGACAGGGAACTGGGGCCAACGTCCTGACTTTC.

This clone has only one observation. The chain carries TRBV11-1 and TRBJ1-1; D is perhaps TRBD1 (6 bases). Germline V gives CDR1 SGHAT, CDR2 FQDESV (reference sequence). The CDR3 consists of 17 residues. V was pared by 0 bases and J by 1 base, with 15 bases between. The CDR3: CASSLAAWDKQNTEAFF. As DNA, the CDR3 is TGTGCCAGCAGCTTAGCGGCGTGGGACAAGCAGAACACTGAAGCTTTCTTT.

The chain has TRBV7-2 and TRBJ1-1; maybe TRBD1 (6 bases). V was cut by 5 bases and J by 1 base, with 11 bases left in between. CDR3 length equals 14 residues. Germline values: CDR1 SGHTA, CDR2 FQGNSA. DNA for the CDR3: TGTGCCAGCAGCACGGGACATTCGAACACTGAAGCTTTCTTT. Its protein is CASSTGHSNTEAFF.

The V call is TRBV3-1 (or the pseudogene TRBV3-2), the J call TRBJ1-1; 7 bases are shared with TRBD1. With V trimmed by 1 base and J by 11 bases, 7 bases remained unmatched. The CDR3 has 13 residues. The germline gives CDR1 LGHDT, CDR2 YNNKEL (reference sequence). This CDR3 reads CASSQGQGLGAFF. In DNA form, the CDR3 reads TGTGCCAGCAGCCAAGGACAGGGATTAGGCGCTTTCTTT.

V is TRBV5-1 and J is TRBJ2-7; TRBD2 matches at 7 bases. The CDR3 length is 17 residues. Trimming took 5 bases from V and 2 from J; bases not matched to a gene: 16. The V gene's germline CDR1 is SGHRS and CDR2 YFSETQ. CDR3 protein: CASSLTVGASGTYEQYF. DNA of the CDR3: TGCGCCAGCAGTTTGACTGTAGGGGCTAGCGGAACCTACGAGCAGTACTTC.

The chain joins TRBV5-6 to TRBJ2-2; D uncertain. Trimming left V 4 bases short and J 7 bases short, with 17 bases between. Germline loops: CDR1 SGHDT, CDR2 YYEEEE. CDR3 length: 15 residues. The CDR3 nucleotides are TGTGCCAGCAGCCCCATCGGACGGTTAGGCGGGGAGCTGTTTTTT. This codes for CASSPIGRLGGELFF.

V and J are TRBV20-1 and TRBJ2-5; D could derive from TRBD1 or TRBD2 (6 bases each). The CDR3 sequence is 14 residues long. Per the germline V gene, CDR1 is DFQATT and CDR2 is SNEGSKA (reference sequence). Trimming removed 3 bases from V and 2 bases from J, with 13 bases in between. The CDR3 DNA sequence: TGCAGTGCTAGTGCGGGACAATTACAAGAGACCCAGTACTTC. Its protein product is CSASAGQLQETQYF.

This clone has a handful of counts. The genes are TRBV19 and TRBJ2-1; 9 bases fit TRBD1. The germline V gene encodes CDR1 LNHDA and CDR2 SQIVND (reference sequence). J gave up 0 bases and V 3 bases, and 12 bases lay outside the gene matches. The CDR3 totals 19 residues. CDR3 region: CASSIPGQGRSSSYNEQFF. The CDR3 DNA reads as TGTGCCAGTAGTATTCCGGGACAGGGTCGCTCGAGCTCCTACAATGAGCAGTTCTTC.

V usage is TRBV6-2 or TRBV6-3 and J usage is TRBJ1-1, with D unresolved. Between the trimmed V and J ends, which lost 4 bases and 2 bases, there was a span of 17 bases. In germline, CDR1 is MNHEY, CDR2 SVGEGT. The CDR3 consists of 16 residues. CDR3 loop: CASSFPRGARNTEAFF. Written as DNA, the CDR3 is TGTGCCAGCAGTTTCCCACGGGGAGCGCGAAACACTGAAGCTTTCTTT.

The chain carries TRBV4-1 and TRBJ2-7; 9 positions match TRBD1. Germline V lookup: CDR1 MGHRA, CDR2 YSYEKL. The J segment lost 4 bases and the V segment lost 4 bases, leaving 8 bases of the junction unmatched. The length of the CDR3 is 15 residues. DNA for the CDR3: TGCGCCAGCAGCCTAGCCGGGACAGGGAGTTACGAGCAGTACTTC. Amino acid sequence: CASSLAGTGSYEQYF.

This rearrangement joins TRBV18 to TRBJ1-3; D not resolved. CDR3 length: 15 amino acids. CDR1 is KGHSH, CDR2 LQKENI, per germline. The V end lost 3 bases, the J end lost 3 bases, and 12 bases lay between the germline ends. The CDR3 coding sequence is TGTGCCAGCTCACCCACGCAAAACATTGGAAACACCATATATTTT. Residues: CASSPTQNIGNTIYF.

The genes are TRBV6-5 and TRBJ1-3; D is ambiguous. CDR1 is MNHEY, CDR2 SVGAGI, per germline. The V end lost 6 bases, the J end lost 0 bases, and 6 bases lay between the germline ends. There are 13 residues in the CDR3. CDR3 loop: CASSPLSGNTIYF. CDR3 in DNA: TGTGCCAGCAGCCCCCTCTCTGGAAACACCATATATTTT.

The chain recombines TRBV7-2 with TRBJ2-6, with D possibly being TRBD1 (8 bases). CDR1 and CDR2 (germline): SGHTA, FQGNSA. The CDR3 has 17 residues. Trimming took 7 bases from V and 1 from J, leaving 17 bases between them. CDR3 sequence: CASTLYRGGSGANVLTF. The DNA of the CDR3 is TGTGCCAGCACCCTGTACAGGGGGGGATCTGGGGCCAACGTCCTGACTTTC.

This chain uses TRBV5-8 with TRBJ1-1; D may be TRBD1 (6 bases). CDR1 is SGHTS and CDR2 is YDEGEE in the germline V gene. V lost 4 bases and J lost 7, with 17 bases in between. The CDR3 is 14 residues long. CDR3 in amino acids: CASSPNYQGYEAFF. In nucleotides, the CDR3 is TGTGCCAGCAGCCCAAATTATCAGGGGTATGAAGCTTTCTTT.

This clone showed up just a few times. The rearrangement links TRBV27 to TRBJ1-1; possibly TRBD1 for D (5 bases). The CDR3 has 14 amino acids. V was shortened by 0 bases and J by 7 bases, with 12 bases between the two germline ends. Germline V gene data show CDR1 as MNHEY and CDR2 as SMNVEV (reference sequence). The DNA of the CDR3 is TGTGCCAGCAGTTTATCGTATTTGACAGTTGAAGCTTTCTTT. This encodes CASSLSYLTVEAFF.

The chain has TRBV23-1 and TRBJ2-7; 8 bases agree with TRBD2. TRBV23-1 belongs to the ORF category, with a function that is uncertain. J lost 4 bases, V lost 5 bases, and 4 bases had no gene match. This CDR3 is 13 amino acids long. The CDR3, as DNA: TGCGCCAGCAGTACCAGCGGGGGTTACGAGCAGTACTTC. This sequence encodes CASSTSGGYEQYF.

The chain joins TRBV4-3 to TRBJ2-5; TRBD1 agrees at 11 bases. Germline CDR1 is LGHNA and CDR2 is YSLEER. J was trimmed by 5 bases and V by 1 base; bases with no gene match: 3. CDR3 length: 15 residues. The chain's CDR3 is CASSQGTGGWETQYF. The CDR3 region has the DNA TGCGCCAGCAGCCAAGGGACAGGGGGCTGGGAGACCCAGTACTTC.

For the CDR3, the DNA is TGTGCCAGCAGTTACTCGAGTGGGGGATTAGACACTGAAGCTTTCTTT. The encoded protein is CASSYSSGGLDTEAFF. The chain employs TRBV6-5 and TRBJ1-1, with a possible D match to TRBD1 (5 bases). CDR1 is MNHEY and CDR2 is SVGAGI in the germline V gene. CDR3 length: 16 amino acids. Trimming removed 0 bases from V and 3 bases from J, with 14 bases in between.

The chain combines TRBV9 with TRBJ1-1; 10 bases agree with TRBD1. V gave up 4 bases and J gave up 5 bases; unmatched junction bases: 8. The CDR3 loop spans 15 amino acids. Germline V gene data show CDR1 as SGDLS and CDR2 as YYNGEE. Written as DNA, the CDR3 is TGTGCCAGCAGCTTCCAAGGGACAGGGGAAACTGAAGCTTTCTTT. Protein product: CASSFQGTGETEAFF.

V usage is TRBV6-5 and J usage is TRBJ1-2; D perhaps matches TRBD1 (5 bases). Germline CDR1 reads MNHEY; CDR2 reads SVGAGI. The CDR3 consists of 14 residues. With 0 bases removed from V and 4 bases from J, the gap between germline ends came to 9 bases. In DNA, the CDR3 is TGTGCCAGCAGTTACTCCGGGACGAGCTATGGCTACACCTTC. Translating gives CASSYSGTSYGYTF.

CDR3 coding DNA: TGTGCCAGCTCACAAGGACAGGGTGGGGGTAAGGGGTTCTTT. Translated, it gives CASSQGQGGGKGFF. V is TRBV18 and J is TRBJ1-1; TRBD1 matches at 8 bases. Germline V CDR1 and CDR2: KGHSH, LQKENI. The junction had 15 bases not matched to a gene; V was cut back by 4 bases and J by 14 bases. The CDR3 is 14 amino acids.

The chain has TRBV19 and TRBJ1-5, with 8 positions matching TRBD1. V trimming: 6 bases; J trimming: 4 bases; junction bases outside the gene matches: 11. CDR1 is LNHDA, CDR2 SQIVND, per germline (reference sequence). This CDR3 contains 16 residues. The CDR3 spells CASSINPGTGNQPQHF. As DNA, the CDR3 is TGTGCCAGTAGCATAAACCCTGGGACAGGAAATCAGCCCCAGCATTTT.

V gene TRBV3-1 (or the pseudogene TRBV3-2) combines with J gene TRBJ1-6, with D unresolved. CDR3 size: 17 residues. Germline lookup yields CDR1 LGHDT and CDR2 YNNKEL (reference sequence). The germline V and J ends were trimmed by 3 bases and 8 bases, with 20 bases remaining between them. Written as DNA, the CDR3 is TGTGCCAGCAGCCAGGCCCACAGAATTTTTGGGGATTCACCCCTCCACTTT. Translation gives CASSQAHRIFGDSPLHF.

The rearrangement uses TRBV7-9 and TRBJ2-7, with TRBD2 as a possible D gene (6 bases). This CDR3 comprises 15 residues. Germline CDR1 reads SEHNR; CDR2 reads FQNEAQ (reference sequence). V gave up 5 bases and J gave up 3 bases, with 17 bases separating them. CDR3 in DNA: TGTGCCAGCAGCCCACGGGGAGCGGGCGGCTACGAGCAGTACTTC. Protein: CASSPRGAGGYEQYF.

The chain joins TRBV3-1 (or the pseudogene TRBV3-2) to TRBJ1-2; D gene ambiguous. Per germline, CDR1 LGHDT and CDR2 YNNKEL (reference sequence). V was cut by 1 base and J by 2 bases, with 5 bases left in between. This CDR3 has 13 residues. In DNA form, the CDR3 reads TGTGCCAGCAGCCAAGCGGCAAACTATGGCTACACCTTC. Translation gives CASSQAANYGYTF.

The chain has TRBV5-1 and TRBJ2-3; 12 positions agree with TRBD2. Looked up from germline, CDR1 is SGHRS and CDR2 is YFSETQ. The ends lost 7 bases at V and 0 bases at J; junction bases unmatched: 12. There are 18 residues in the CDR3. CDR3 nucleotide sequence: TGCGCCAGCGCCACACGACTCGGACTAGCGGGGAGCACAGATACGCAGTATTTT. Amino acids: CASATRLGLAGSTDTQYF.

The V call is TRBV5-4, the J call TRBJ2-7; 9 bases map to TRBD1. The CDR3 consists of 18 residues. Germline V gives CDR1 SGHNT, CDR2 YYREEE (reference sequence). V gave up 0 bases and J gave up 5 bases; unmatched junction bases: 15. The CDR3 nucleotides are TGTGCCAGCAGCTTGGGCGCGGTGGGGGGACAGGGTTACCACGAGCAGTACTTC. It is translated as CASSLGAVGGQGYHEQYF. Filled out from reference TRBV5-4 and TRBJ2-7, the complete variable domain reads ETGVTQSPTHLIKTRGQQVTLRCSSQSGHNTVSWYQQALGQGPQFIFQYYREEENGRGNFPPRFSGLQFPNYSSELNVNALELDDSALYLCASSLGAVGGQGYHEQYFGPGTRLTVT.

The gene calls are TRBV6-2 or TRBV6-3 and TRBJ1-1, with D perhaps TRBD1 (5 bases). This CDR3 region has 14 residues. In germline, CDR1 is MNHEY, CDR2 SVGEGT. The V end lost 4 bases, the J end lost 3 bases, and 12 bases lay between the germline ends. As DNA, the CDR3 is TGTGCCAGCAGTTGGGGCGTCCGTTACACTGAAGCTTTCTTT. It yields the protein CASSWGVRYTEAFF.

The V and J genes are TRBV7-9 and TRBJ2-3; 8 positions match TRBD1. This CDR3 contains 13 residues. The germline gives CDR1 SEHNR, CDR2 FQNEAQ (reference sequence). Trimming took 4 bases from V and 4 from J; bases not matched to a gene: 1. The CDR3 is CASSSRGPDTQYF. CDR3 DNA: TGTGCCAGCAGCTCCAGGGGGCCAGATACGCAGTATTTT. Variable domain in full (rest from reference TRBV7-9 and TRBJ2-3): DTGVSQNPRHKITKRGQNVTFRCDPISEHNRLYWYRQTLGQGPEFLTYFQNEAQLEKSRLLSDRFSAERPKGSFSTLEIQRTEQGDSAMYLCASSSRGPDTQYFGPGTRLTVL.

CDR3 nucleotides: TGTGCCAGACTTGACAGGTGTCAGTCCTACAATGAGCAGTTCTTC. Protein: CARLDRCQSYNEQFF. The V gene is TRBV25-1, the J gene TRBJ2-1; the D gene is possibly TRBD1 (6 bases). CDR3 length: 15 residues. CDR1 is MGHDK, CDR2 SYGVNS, per germline. Trimming left V 9 bases short and J 1 base short, with 16 bases between.